This TCR beta chain was retrieved from a study of regulatory T cells. Study conclusions and caveats: Hydrophobic residues at CDR3 positions 6 and 7 were enriched in conventional CD4+ T cells of CD3G-deficient patients.

The PCR used 52 TRBV and 13 TRBJ primers. TCRdb keeps only in-frame clones here, not all; method: immunoSEQ multiplex PCR. Of approximately 40,000 clones in the sample, 89% were seen once. With regard to this clone: What it binds is not known.

Germline loops: CDR1 KGHSH, CDR2 LQKENI. Between the trimmed V and J ends, which lost 3 bases and 7 bases, there was a span of 7 bases. The CDR3 spans 12 residues. The sequence was collected from a person under 35 with CD3G deficiency. The sample comprised conventional CD4+ T cells sorted from blood. The chain carries TRBV18 and TRBJ2-1; D is undetermined. The CDR3 is CASSPARNEQFF. The CDR3 DNA sequence: TGTGCCAGCTCACCGGCGAGGAATGAGCAGTTCTTC.